The present entry profiles one T cell receptor beta chain with its context. The entry originates in a study of blood T cell repertoires in COVID-19. Generated by immunoSEQ multiplex PCR, the TCRdb table keeps only in-frame clones and is missing some. The repertoire holds about 54,000 clones, with more than 80% as singletons. The CDR3 totals 14 residues. Per germline, CDR1 LGHNA and CDR2 YNFKEQ. Trimming removed 6 bases from V and 10 bases from J, with 19 bases in between. The sequence was collected from an older woman with acute or convalescent COVID-19. The rearrangement links TRBV4-2 to TRBJ2-1; tentatively, D is TRBD2 (6 bases). Sequences were obtained from peripheral blood. This CDR3 reads CASSHPTRPAEQFF. The DNA for the CDR3 is TGTGCCAGCAGTCATCCGACTAGGCCTGCCGAGCAGTTCTTC.